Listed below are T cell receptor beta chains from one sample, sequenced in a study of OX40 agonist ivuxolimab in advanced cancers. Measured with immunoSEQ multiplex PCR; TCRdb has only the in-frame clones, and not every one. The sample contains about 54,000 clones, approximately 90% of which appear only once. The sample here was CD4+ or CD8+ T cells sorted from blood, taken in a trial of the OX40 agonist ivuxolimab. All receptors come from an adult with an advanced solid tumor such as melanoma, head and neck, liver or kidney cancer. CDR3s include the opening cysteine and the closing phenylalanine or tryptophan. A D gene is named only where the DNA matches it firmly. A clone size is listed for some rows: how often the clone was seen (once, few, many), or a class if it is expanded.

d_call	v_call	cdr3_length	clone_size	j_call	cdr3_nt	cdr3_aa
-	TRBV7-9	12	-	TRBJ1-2	TGTGCCAGCAGCTTAGGGGAGAATGGCTACACCTTC	CASSLGENGYTF
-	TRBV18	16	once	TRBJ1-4	TGTGCCAGCTCACCAGAGGCCGGGGCCTATAATGAAAAACTGTTTTTT	CASSPEAGAYNEKLFF
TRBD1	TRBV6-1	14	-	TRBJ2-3	TGTGCCATGGATAGGGGACAGGGGGCAGATACGCAGTATTTT	CAMDRGQGADTQYF
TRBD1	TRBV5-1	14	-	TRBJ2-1	TGCGCCAGCAGCGATCCGACAGGGGGGGATGAGCAGTTCTTC	CASSDPTGGDEQFF
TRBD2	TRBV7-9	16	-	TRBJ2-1	TGTGCCAGCGCGGCAATGGGGACTAGCTCCTACAATGAGCAGTTCTTC	CASAAMGTSSYNEQFF
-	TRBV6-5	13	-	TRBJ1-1	TGTGCCAGCAGTTACAACAGGGATGGTGAAGCTTTCTTT	CASSYNRDGEAFF
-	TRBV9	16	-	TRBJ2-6	TGTGCCAGCAGCCCGGTTGGCAACTCTGGGGCCAACGTCCTGACTTTC	CASSPVGNSGANVLTF
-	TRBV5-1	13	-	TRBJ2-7	TGCGCCAGCAGCGCTCTCCGAGGGGACGAGCAGTACTTC	CASSALRGDEQYF
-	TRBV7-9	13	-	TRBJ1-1	TGTGCCAGCAGCTTAGGGGTGGGAACTGAAGCTTTCTTT	CASSLGVGTEAFF
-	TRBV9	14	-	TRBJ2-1	TGTGCCAGCAGCGTAGGGAAGGTCGGGGGTGAGCAGTTCTTC	CASSVGKVGGEQFF
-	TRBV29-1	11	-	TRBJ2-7	TGCAGCGTGGGGGGGCCCTACGAGCAGTACTTC	CSVGGPYEQYF
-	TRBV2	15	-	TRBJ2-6	TGTGCCAGCAGTGCGTCAGACTCTGGGGCCAACGTCCTGACTTTC	CASSASDSGANVLTF
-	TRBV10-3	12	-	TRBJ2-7	TGTGCCTTTTCGACCGGGTCAGGGGAGCAGTACTTC	CAFSTGSGEQYF
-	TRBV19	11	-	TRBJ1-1	TGTGCCAGTCGGCTTAACACTGAAGCTTTCTTT	CASRLNTEAFF
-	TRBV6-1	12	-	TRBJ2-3	TGTGCCAGCAGTGTCGTTCGGGATACGCAGTATTTT	CASSVVRDTQYF